This entry lists 22 T cell receptor beta chains sequenced from one sample in a study of CD8 T cells in Susac syndrome. Random hexamers were used to reverse transcribe an amount of 0.5 to 1 ug RNA. A single record per CDR3 protein comes from TCRdb applying MiXCR to the immunoSEQ multiplex PCR reads. The data contain 400,000 or so distinct CDR3 sequences, around 85% of them singletons. The source material was CD8+ T cells from PBMCs. These receptors originate from a human donor with multiple sclerosis.

Turning to this clonotype: One junction end does not reproduce the germline sequence, and a read error may be involved. The V gene is TRBV5-1, the J gene TRBJ2-5; D remains unclear. In germline, CDR1 is SGHRS, CDR2 YFSETQ. This CDR3 spans 12 amino acids. CDR3 DNA sequence: TGTGCCAGCAGCCCCGTAGGGGAGACCCAGTACTTC. It encodes CASSPVGETQYF.

The chain recombines TRBV24-1 with TRBJ2-1, with 7 bases fitting TRBD2. Germline trimming cut 4 bases from V and 8 bases from J; bases unmatched to any gene: 4. CDR1 is KGHDR, CDR2 SFDVKD, per germline. The CDR3 consists of 13 residues. The CDR3 nucleotides are TGTGCCACCAGTGAACAAGGGAGGGATGAGCAGTTCTTC. This gives the protein CATSEQGRDEQFF.

The chain links TRBV29-1 to TRBJ1-1; D perhaps matches TRBD1 (5 bases). Germline CDR1 SQVTM, CDR2 ANQGSEA. Trimming cost V 3 bases and J 1 base, with 21 bases left between them. CDR3 length: 17 residues. The chain's CDR3 is CSVDPLREVLRNTEAFF. The CDR3 DNA sequence: TGCAGCGTTGACCCCCTCAGGGAGGTTTTGAGGAACACTGAAGCTTTCTTT.

The chain has TRBV7-2 and TRBJ1-1, with D hard to call. Trimming removed 3 bases from V and 1 base from J, with 9 bases in between. The germline V gene encodes CDR1 SGHTA and CDR2 FQGNSA. CDR3 size: 14 residues. The CDR3 spells CASSLLPGNTEAFF. The CDR3 region has the DNA TGTGCCAGCAGCTTGTTGCCGGGGAACACTGAAGCTTTCTTT.

The V gene is TRBV2, the J gene TRBJ2-7; D tentatively reads TRBD1 or TRBD2 (5 bases each). The CDR3 covers 14 residues. V shed 3 bases and J shed 7 bases, with 16 bases lying between them. Germline V gene data show CDR1 as SNHLY and CDR2 as FYNNEI. CDR3 region: CASSDGTLFGEQYF. Here the CDR3 DNA reads TGTGCCAGCAGTGACGGGACGCTTTTTGGAGAGCAGTACTTC.

V is TRBV30 and J is TRBJ2-3; 11 nucleotides agree with TRBD2. The V segment lost 2 bases and the J segment 4 bases; nucleotides outside the gene matches: 5. The CDR3 spans 15 residues. Germline V CDR1 and CDR2: GTSNPN, SVGIG (reference sequence). CDR3: CAWSLSGGAADTQYF. DNA of the CDR3: TGTGCCTGGAGTCTTAGCGGGGGGGCAGCAGATACGCAGTATTTT. The whole variable domain, remainder taken from reference TRBV30 and TRBJ2-3, is SQTIHQWPATLVQPVGSPLSLECTVEGTSNPNLYWYRQAAGRGLQLLFYSVGIGQISSEVPQNLSASRPQDRQFILSSKKLLLSDSGFYLCAWSLSGGAADTQYFGPGTRLTVL.

The genes are TRBV27 and TRBJ1-2; possibly TRBD1 for D (6 bases). Trimming left V 7 bases short and J 4 bases short, with 16 bases between. In germline, CDR1 is MNHEY, CDR2 SMNVEV (reference sequence). The CDR3 extends over 14 amino acids. The CDR3 nucleotides are TGTGCCAGCATCACGAGACAGGCCGGCTATGGCTACACCTTC. This encodes CASITRQAGYGYTF.

V and J are TRBV6-6 and TRBJ2-7; 8 bases are a match to TRBD2. The junction had 9 bases not matched to a gene; V was cut back by 4 bases and J by 4 bases. Germline CDR1 MNHNY, CDR2 SVGAGI (reference sequence). The CDR3 sequence is 15 residues long. The CDR3 DNA reads TGTGCCAGCAGTTCCCCAGCCACGGGAGGGTACGAGCAGTACTTC. Its protein product is CASSSPATGGYEQYF.

The chain carries TRBV7-9 and TRBJ1-2, with TRBD1 matching over 7 bases. This CDR3 comprises 15 residues. V shed 6 bases and J 6 bases; nucleotides not matched to a gene: 13. The germline V gene encodes CDR1 SEHNR and CDR2 FQNEAQ (reference sequence). The CDR3 DNA sequence: TGTGCCAGCAGGCACCTCCGCGCAGGGGGGGATGGCTACACCTTC. Its protein product is CASRHLRAGGDGYTF.

The chain couples TRBV5-1 to TRBJ1-4; 7 positions agree with TRBD1. Trimming at V came to 1 base and at J to 7 bases, leaving 7 bases not matched to a gene. Germline CDR1 and CDR2: SGHRS and YFSETQ. The CDR3 is made up of 15 amino acids. The CDR3 coding sequence is TGCGCCAGCAGCTTGACAGGGGAAATTTCTGAAAAACTGTTTTTT. Amino acids: CASSLTGEISEKLFF.

The V gene is TRBV20-1, the J gene TRBJ2-2; D gene ambiguous. The CDR3 totals 11 residues. The V gene lost 7 bases and the J gene lost 7 bases, with 10 bases spanning the gap. Germline CDR1 is DFQATT and CDR2 is SNEGSKA (reference sequence). The DNA for the CDR3 is TGCAGTGTTTATGATGGCGGGGAGCTGTTTTTT. Its translation: CSVYDGGELFF.

This clonotype was counted only a few times. The rearrangement links TRBV7-8 to TRBJ2-7, with D perhaps matching TRBD2 (6 bases). The V gene lost 5 bases and the J gene lost 2 bases, with 13 bases spanning the gap. The germline gives CDR1 SGHVS, CDR2 FQNEAQ. The CDR3 is 14 amino acids. For the CDR3, the DNA is TGTGCCAGCAGCCCGTGGGGAGGAGCCTACGAGCAGTACTTC. It codes for CASSPWGGAYEQYF.

The J gene is TRBJ2-3, the V gene TRBV27, with D possibly TRBD1 on 6 matching bases. The germline V and J ends were trimmed by 5 bases and 2 bases, with 20 bases remaining between them. In germline, CDR1 is MNHEY, CDR2 SMNVEV (reference sequence). This CDR3 has 17 residues. The chain's CDR3 is CASSTTGFLAPTDTQYF. The CDR3 DNA reads as TGTGCCAGCAGTACTACAGGGTTCTTAGCACCCACAGATACGCAGTATTTT.

This clonotype was seen only once. The rearrangement links TRBV12-3 or TRBV12-4 to TRBJ2-3, with D perhaps TRBD1 (6 bases). The germline V and J ends were trimmed by 6 bases and 3 bases, with 10 bases remaining between them. The CDR3 is 13 residues long. The CDR3 DNA reads as TGTGCCAGCAGCCGAGGGACAACAGATACGCAGTATTTT. This encodes CASSRGTTDTQYF.

This clonotype appeared a single time. This chain uses TRBV25-1 with TRBJ1-6; 7 nucleotides align to TRBD1. The CDR3 extends over 14 amino acids. Germline V lookup: CDR1 MGHDK, CDR2 SYGVNS. The junction had 8 bases not matched to a gene; V was cut back by 5 bases and J by 10 bases. This CDR3 reads CASSKTGTGSPLHF. DNA of the CDR3: TGTGCCAGCAGTAAGACAGGGACGGGATCACCCCTCCACTTT.

The V and J genes are TRBV11-1 and TRBJ1-1; D remains unclear. V lost 1 base, J lost 6 bases, and 9 bases lay in between. Germline CDR1 reads SGHAT; CDR2 reads FQDESV (reference sequence). The CDR3 contains 13 residues. DNA for the CDR3: TGTGCCAGCAGCTTAGGGGCGTTCCCTGAAGCTTTCTTT. Translation gives CASSLGAFPEAFF. Full variable domain (rest looked up from reference TRBV11-1 and TRBJ1-1): EAEVAQSPRYKITEKSQAVAFWCDPISGHATLYWYRQILGQGPELLVQFQDESVVDDSQLPKDRFSAERLKGVDSTLKIQPAELGDSAMYLCASSLGAFPEAFFGQGTRLTVV.

This chain uses TRBV27 with TRBJ2-1; D is perhaps TRBD1 or TRBD2 (5 bases each). The CDR3 has 13 residues. Trimming removed 4 bases at V and 9 bases at J, with 13 bases between. Germline CDR1 is MNHEY and CDR2 is SMNVEV (reference sequence). CDR3 DNA sequence: TGTGCCAGCAGTTGGGGCCACCGGGGTGAGCAGTTCTTC. It yields the protein CASSWGHRGEQFF.

This clonotype was seen a single time. V gene TRBV5-1 combines with J gene TRBJ1-4, with D uncertain. Per the germline V gene, CDR1 is SGHRS and CDR2 is YFSETQ. Trimming left V 5 bases short and J 3 bases short, with 14 bases between. The length of the CDR3 is 15 residues. The CDR3 DNA is TGCGCCAGCAGTCCTCTTGGGGTGTCTAATGAAAAACTGTTTTTT. Translation: CASSPLGVSNEKLFF.

The J gene is TRBJ2-6, the V gene TRBV12-3 or TRBV12-4; the D gene is possibly TRBD1 (7 bases). This CDR3 has 22 residues. The V gene lost 5 bases and the J gene lost 2 bases, with 31 bases spanning the gap. In nucleotides, the CDR3 is TGTGCCAGCAGTCTTAACTTCCCGGGACAGATGGAGGGTTCCGCTGGGGCCAACGTCCTGACTTTC. Its translation is CASSLNFPGQMEGSAGANVLTF.

The chain links TRBV9 to TRBJ1-1, with D uncertain. With 0 bases removed from V and 3 bases from J, the gap between germline ends came to 6 bases. Germline loops: CDR1 SGDLS, CDR2 YYNGEE. The CDR3 has 13 amino acids. CDR3 in amino acids: CASSVAGDTEAFF. The CDR3 nucleotides are TGTGCCAGCAGCGTAGCCGGGGACACTGAAGCTTTCTTT.

A note on this clonotype: The junction and the germline gene differ at one end; a read error may be behind it. The chain recombines TRBV6-2 or TRBV6-3 with TRBJ2-5; D not certain. This CDR3 has 14 amino acids. Germline V gene sequence: CDR1 MNHEY, CDR2 SVGEGT. CDR3 residues: CASSYEELQGTQYF. The CDR3 bases are TGTGCCAGCAGTTACGAAGAACTCCAAGGGACCCAGTACTTC.

This chain links TRBV20-1 with TRBJ2-7; maybe TRBD1 (5 bases). V shed 7 bases and J shed 5 bases, with 15 bases lying between them. The CDR3 extends over 12 amino acids. The germline CDR1 and CDR2 sequences are DFQATT and SNEGSKA (reference sequence). The CDR3 loop reads CSEGAGSDEQYF. The DNA of the CDR3 is TGCAGTGAAGGGGCAGGGTCCGACGAGCAGTACTTC.